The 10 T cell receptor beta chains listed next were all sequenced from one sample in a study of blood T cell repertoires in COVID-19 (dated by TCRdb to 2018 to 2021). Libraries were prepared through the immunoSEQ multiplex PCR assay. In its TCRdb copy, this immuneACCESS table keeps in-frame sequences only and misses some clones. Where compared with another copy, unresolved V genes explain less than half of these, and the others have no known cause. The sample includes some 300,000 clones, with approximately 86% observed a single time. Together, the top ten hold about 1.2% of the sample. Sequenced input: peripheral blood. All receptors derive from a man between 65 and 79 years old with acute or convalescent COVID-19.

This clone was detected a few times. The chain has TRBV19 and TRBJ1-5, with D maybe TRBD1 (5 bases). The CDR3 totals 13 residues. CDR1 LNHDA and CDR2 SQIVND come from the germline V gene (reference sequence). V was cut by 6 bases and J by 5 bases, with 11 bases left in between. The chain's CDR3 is CASRNRRYQPQHF. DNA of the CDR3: TGTGCCAGTAGGAACAGGCGATATCAGCCCCAGCATTTT.

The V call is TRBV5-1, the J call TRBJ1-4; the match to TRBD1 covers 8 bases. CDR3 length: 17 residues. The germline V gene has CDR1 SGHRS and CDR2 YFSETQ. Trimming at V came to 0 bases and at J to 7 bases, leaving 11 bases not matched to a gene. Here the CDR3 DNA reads TGCGCCAGCAGCTTGGGGACAGGGCTCTTGGGTGGTGAAAAACTGTTTTTT. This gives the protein CASSLGTGLLGGEKLFF.

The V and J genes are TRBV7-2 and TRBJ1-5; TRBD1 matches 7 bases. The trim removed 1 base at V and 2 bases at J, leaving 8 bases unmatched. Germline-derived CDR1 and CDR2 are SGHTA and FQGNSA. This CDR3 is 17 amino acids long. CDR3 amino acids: CASSLVARQGRNQPQHF. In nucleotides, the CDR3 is TGTGCCAGCAGCTTAGTTGCCCGACAGGGACGCAATCAGCCCCAGCATTTT.

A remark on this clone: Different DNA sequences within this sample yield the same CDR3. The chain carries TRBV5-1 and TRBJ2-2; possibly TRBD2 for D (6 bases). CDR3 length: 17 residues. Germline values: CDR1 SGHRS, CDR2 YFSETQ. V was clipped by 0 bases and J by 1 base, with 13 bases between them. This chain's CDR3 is CASSLVSGTQNTGELFF. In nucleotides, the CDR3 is TGCGCCAGCAGCTTGGTGTCTGGGACTCAGAACACCGGGGAGCTGTTTTTT.

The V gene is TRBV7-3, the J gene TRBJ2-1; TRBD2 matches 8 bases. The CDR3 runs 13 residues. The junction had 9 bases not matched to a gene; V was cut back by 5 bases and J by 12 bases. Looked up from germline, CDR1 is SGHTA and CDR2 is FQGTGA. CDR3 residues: CASSALAEEGQFF. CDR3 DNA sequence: TGTGCCAGCAGCGCACTAGCGGAAGAAGGGCAGTTCTTC.

CDR3: CASCRTGGNSPLHF. The CDR3 DNA reads as TGTGCCAGTTGTAGGACAGGGGGGAATTCACCCCTCCACTTT. V gene TRBV19 combines with J gene TRBJ1-6; 10 nucleotides align to TRBD1. The CDR3 extends over 14 amino acids. Germline lookup yields CDR1 LNHDA and CDR2 SQIVND (reference sequence). V was clipped by 8 bases and J by 7 bases; unmatched bases: 5. The variable domain in full, completed from reference TRBV19 and TRBJ1-6, reads DGGITQSPKYLFRKEGQNVTLSCEQNLNHDAMYWYRQDPGQGLRLIYYSQIVNDFQKGDIAEGYSVSREKKESFPLTVTSAQKNPTAFYLCASCRTGGNSPLHFGNGTRLTVT.

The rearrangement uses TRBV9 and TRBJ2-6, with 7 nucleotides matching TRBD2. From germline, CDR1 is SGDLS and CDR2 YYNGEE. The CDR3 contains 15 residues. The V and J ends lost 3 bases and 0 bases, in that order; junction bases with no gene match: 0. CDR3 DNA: TGTGCCAGCAGCGGGGGGGGCTCTGGGGCCAACGTCCTGACTTTC. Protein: CASSGGGSGANVLTF.

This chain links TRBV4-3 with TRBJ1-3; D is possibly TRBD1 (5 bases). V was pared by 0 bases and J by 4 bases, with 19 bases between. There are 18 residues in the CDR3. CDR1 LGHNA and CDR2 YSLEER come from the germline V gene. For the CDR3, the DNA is TGCGCCAGCAGCCAAGATCCAGGAGGGGCTACTGGGGGAAACACCATATATTTT. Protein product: CASSQDPGGATGGNTIYF.

Written as DNA, the CDR3 is TGTGCCAGCTCGTCACAGGGATCCGGGGAGCTGTTTTTT. Protein product: CASSSQGSGELFF. This sequence joins TRBV18 and TRBJ2-2; D is perhaps TRBD1 (6 bases). The CDR3 has 13 residues. Looked up from germline, CDR1 is KGHSH and CDR2 is LQKENI. V dropped 6 bases and J dropped 6 bases, with 11 bases sitting between them.

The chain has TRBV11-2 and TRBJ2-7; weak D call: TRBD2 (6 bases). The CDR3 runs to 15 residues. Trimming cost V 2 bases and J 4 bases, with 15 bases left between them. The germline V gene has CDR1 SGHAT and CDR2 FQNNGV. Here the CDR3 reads CASSLSRLGNYEQYF. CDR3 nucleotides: TGTGCCAGCAGCTTATCGAGACTAGGAAATTACGAGCAGTACTTC.